What follows is one T cell receptor beta chain and its context. Profiled with immunoSEQ multiplex PCR; TCRdb holds only in-frame clones, not every one. The table has 180,000 or so clones, roughly 80% seen once. Per the germline V gene, CDR1 is MNHEY and CDR2 is SVGAGI. V lost 6 bases, J lost 10 bases, and 8 bases stayed unmatched. CDR3 length: 14 residues. This record comes from a study of blood T cell repertoires in COVID-19. The receptor's source is a woman between 65 and 79 years old with acute or convalescent COVID-19. Source material: peripheral blood. The rearrangement joins TRBV6-5 to TRBJ1-6; 8 nucleotides agree with TRBD1. The CDR3 protein is CASSQGAVRSPLHF. The DNA for the CDR3 is TGTGCCAGCAGCCAGGGGGCTGTGCGATCACCCCTCCACTTT.